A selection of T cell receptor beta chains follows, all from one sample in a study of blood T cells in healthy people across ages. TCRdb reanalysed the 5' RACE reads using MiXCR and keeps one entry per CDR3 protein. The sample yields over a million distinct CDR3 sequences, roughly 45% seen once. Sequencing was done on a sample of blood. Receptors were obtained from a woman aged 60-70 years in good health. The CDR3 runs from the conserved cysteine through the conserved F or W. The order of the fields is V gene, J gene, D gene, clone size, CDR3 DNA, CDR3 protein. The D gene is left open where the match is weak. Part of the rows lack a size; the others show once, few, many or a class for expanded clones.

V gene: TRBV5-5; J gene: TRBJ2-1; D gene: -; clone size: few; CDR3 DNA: TGTGCCAGCAGCGGCGGACAGGGGGCAGGACTAGCGGTTAATGAGCAGTTCTTC; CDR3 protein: CASSGGQGAGLAVNEQFF
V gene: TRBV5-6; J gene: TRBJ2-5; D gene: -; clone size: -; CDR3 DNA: TGTGCCAGCCTCGTCCCAGGACAAGAGACCCAGTACTTC; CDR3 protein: CASLVPGQETQYF
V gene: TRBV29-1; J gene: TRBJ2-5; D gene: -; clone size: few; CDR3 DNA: TGCAGCGTTGGCCAGGTGATGGGGACCCAGTACTTC; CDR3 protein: CSVGQVMGTQYF
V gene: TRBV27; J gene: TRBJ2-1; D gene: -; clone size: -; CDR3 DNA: TGTGCCAGCAGTTTATCCAATCAAGAGACCCAGTTCTTC; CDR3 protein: CASSLSNQETQFF
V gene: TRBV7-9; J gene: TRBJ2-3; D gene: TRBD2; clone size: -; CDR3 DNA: TGTGCCAGCAGCTTAGCGGAGGCTAGCGGGAGCCTAGATACGCAGTATTTT; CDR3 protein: CASSLAEASGSLDTQYF
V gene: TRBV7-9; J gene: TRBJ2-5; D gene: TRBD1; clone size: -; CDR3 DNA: TGTGCCAGCAGCTCCCGACAGGGCGGAGAGACCCAGTACTTC; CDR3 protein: CASSSRQGGETQYF
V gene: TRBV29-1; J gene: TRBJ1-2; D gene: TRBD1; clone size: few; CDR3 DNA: TGCAGCGTTGGACTGGGACAGGGCGTTTATGGCTACACCTTC; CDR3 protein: CSVGLGQGVYGYTF
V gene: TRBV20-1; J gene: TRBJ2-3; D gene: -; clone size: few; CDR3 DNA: TGCAGTTCTCAGAGGTCACCTACAGATACGCAGTATTTT; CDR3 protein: CSSQRSPTDTQYF
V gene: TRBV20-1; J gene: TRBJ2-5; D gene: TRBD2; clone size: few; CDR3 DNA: TGCAGTGCTCCACACAGGGGACTAGCGGGCGGAGAGACCCAGTACTTC; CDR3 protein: CSAPHRGLAGGETQYF
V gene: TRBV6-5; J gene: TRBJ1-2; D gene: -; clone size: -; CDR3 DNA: TGTGCCAGCAGTTACTCGAGAGGAGGGGGTGACTATGGCTACACCTTC; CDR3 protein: CASSYSRGGGDYGYTF
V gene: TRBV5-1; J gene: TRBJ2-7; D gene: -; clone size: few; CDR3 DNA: TGCGCCAGCAGTGCAGGGGTTACCTACGAGCAGTACTTC; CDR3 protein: CASSAGVTYEQYF
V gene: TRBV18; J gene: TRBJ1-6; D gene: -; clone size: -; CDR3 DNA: TGTGCCGGCTCACCAGAAGGAGGAGGGCGGACACCCCTCCACTTT; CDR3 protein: CAGSPEGGGRTPLHF
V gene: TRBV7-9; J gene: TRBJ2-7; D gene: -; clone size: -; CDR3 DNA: TGTGCCGGCAGCTTATACGGCCCTCCCCCACAGGGGGGGTTTGGGTACGAGCAGTACTTC; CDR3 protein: CAGSLYGPPPQGGFGYEQYF
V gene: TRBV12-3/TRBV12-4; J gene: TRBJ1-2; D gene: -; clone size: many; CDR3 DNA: TGTGCCAGCAGTCTTTATGGGACTTCTTGGGGCGGCTACACCTTC; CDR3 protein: CASSLYGTSWGGYTF
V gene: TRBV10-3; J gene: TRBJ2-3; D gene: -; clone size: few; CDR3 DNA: TGTGCCATCAGTCACAGGGTCCGAGGAGCGGAGGACTCATCAGATACGCAGTATTTT; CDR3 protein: CAISHRVRGAEDSSDTQYF
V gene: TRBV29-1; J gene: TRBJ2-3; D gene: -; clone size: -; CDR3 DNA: TGCAGCGTTTCCGCGACCAGCACAGATACGCAGTATTTT; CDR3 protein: CSVSATSTDTQYF
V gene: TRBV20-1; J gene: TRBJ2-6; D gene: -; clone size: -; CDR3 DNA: TGCAGTGCTAGGGTGTTCGGGGGCGCTGCTGGGGCCAACGTCCTGACTTTC; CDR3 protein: CSARVFGGAAGANVLTF
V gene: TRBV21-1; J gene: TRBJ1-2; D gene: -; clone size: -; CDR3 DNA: TGTGCCAGCAGCAAAGAGACCCGGGACAACTATGGCTACACCTTC; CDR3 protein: CASSKETRDNYGYTF
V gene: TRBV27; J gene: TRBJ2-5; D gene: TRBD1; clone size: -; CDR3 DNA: TGTGCCAGCAGTTTCAACCCCGGACAGGATCAAGAGACCCAGTACTTC; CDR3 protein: CASSFNPGQDQETQYF
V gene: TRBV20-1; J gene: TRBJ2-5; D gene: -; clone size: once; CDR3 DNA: TGCAGTGCTAGCAGGGGTACGAAGTCCGAGACCCAGTACTTC; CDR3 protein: CSASRGTKSETQYF
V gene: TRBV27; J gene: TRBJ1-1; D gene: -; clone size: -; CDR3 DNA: TGTGCCAGTGCCCCCGGAGGGGCTGAAGCTTTCTTT; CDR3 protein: CASAPGGAEAFF
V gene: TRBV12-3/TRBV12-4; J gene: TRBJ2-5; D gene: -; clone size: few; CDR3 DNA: TGTGCCAGCACCAAGGACGGACAAGAGACCCAGTACTTC; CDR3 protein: CASTKDGQETQYF
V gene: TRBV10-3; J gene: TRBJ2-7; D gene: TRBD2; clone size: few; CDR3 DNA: TGTGCCATCAGGGGGGAGTTCGGACTAGCTCGCTACGAGCAGTACTTC; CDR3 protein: CAIRGEFGLARYEQYF
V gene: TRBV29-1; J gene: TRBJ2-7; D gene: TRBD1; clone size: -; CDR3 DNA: TGCAGCGTTGAAGTGTGGGACAGGGTTTCCTCCTACGAGCAGTACTTC; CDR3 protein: CSVEVWDRVSSYEQYF
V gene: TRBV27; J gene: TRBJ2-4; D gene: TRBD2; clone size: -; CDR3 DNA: TGTGCCAGCAGTTTGAGTGGGGGGGGCATTCAGTACTTC; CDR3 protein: CASSLSGGGIQYF
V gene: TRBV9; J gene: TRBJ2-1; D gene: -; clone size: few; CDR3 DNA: TGTGCCAGCAGCTCCGGGACAAACTCCTACAATGAGCAGTTCTTC; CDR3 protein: CASSSGTNSYNEQFF
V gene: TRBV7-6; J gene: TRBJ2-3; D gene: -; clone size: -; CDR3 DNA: TGTGCCCGGAGACCGGGCCCCCATCGGGATACGCAGTATTTT; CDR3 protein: CARRPGPHRDTQYF
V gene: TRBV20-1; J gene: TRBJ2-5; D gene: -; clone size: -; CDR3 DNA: TGCAGTGCTAGAGACAGGGGACCTCAAGAGGCCCAGTACTTC; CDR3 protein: CSARDRGPQEAQYF
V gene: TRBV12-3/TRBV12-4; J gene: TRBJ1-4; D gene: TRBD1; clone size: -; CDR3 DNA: TGTGCCAGCAGCCAGGACAGGGAAACTAATGAAAAACTGTTTTTT; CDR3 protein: CASSQDRETNEKLFF
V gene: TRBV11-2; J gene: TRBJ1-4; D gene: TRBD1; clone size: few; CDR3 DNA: TGTGCCAGCAGCCCCGGGACAGGTTTGAGTAATGAAAAACTGTTTTTT; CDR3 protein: CASSPGTGLSNEKLFF
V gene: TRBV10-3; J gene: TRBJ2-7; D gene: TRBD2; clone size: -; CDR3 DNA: TGTGCCATCAGTGAGTCGACGCCTAGCGGGATACAGGTCCACGAGCAGTACTTC; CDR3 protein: CAISESTPSGIQVHEQYF
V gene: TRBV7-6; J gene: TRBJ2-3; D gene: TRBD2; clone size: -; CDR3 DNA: TGTGCCAGCAGTTCTGGACTAGCGGGAGGGGTGACAGATACGCAGTATTTT; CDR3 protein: CASSSGLAGGVTDTQYF
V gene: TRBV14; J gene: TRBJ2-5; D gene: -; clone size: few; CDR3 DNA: TGTGCCAGCAGCCACGGTCCTTCGGAGCAGTACTTC; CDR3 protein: CASSHGPSEQYF
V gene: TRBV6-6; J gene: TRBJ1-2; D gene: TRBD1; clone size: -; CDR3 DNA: TGTGCCAGCAGCGAGCGGGGACAGGGGAATGGCTACACCTTC; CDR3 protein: CASSERGQGNGYTF
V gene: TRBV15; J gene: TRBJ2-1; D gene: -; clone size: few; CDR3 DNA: TGTGCCACCAGCACGGACGGGAATGAGCAGTTCTTC; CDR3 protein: CATSTDGNEQFF
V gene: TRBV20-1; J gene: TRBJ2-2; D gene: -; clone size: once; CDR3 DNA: TGCAGTGCAAATAGGGGGACGGGAGCGAACACCGGGGAGCTGTTTTTT; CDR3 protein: CSANRGTGANTGELFF
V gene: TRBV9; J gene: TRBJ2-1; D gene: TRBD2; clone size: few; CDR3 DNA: TGTGCCAGCAGCCCTCGGACTAGCGGGCCCAATGAGCAGTTCTTC; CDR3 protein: CASSPRTSGPNEQFF
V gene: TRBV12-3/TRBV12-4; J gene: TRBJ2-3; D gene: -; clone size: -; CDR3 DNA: TGTGCCAGCAGGGGCAAGCAGCCCGCAGATACGCAGTATTTT; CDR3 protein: CASRGKQPADTQYF
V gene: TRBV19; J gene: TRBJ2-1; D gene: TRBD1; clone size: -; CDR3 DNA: TGTGCCAGTAGTTCCCGGACAGGGGTGGGTGAGCAGTTCTTC; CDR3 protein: CASSSRTGVGEQFF
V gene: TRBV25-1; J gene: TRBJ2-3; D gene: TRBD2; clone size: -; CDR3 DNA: TGTGCCAGCAGTGGAGGACTAGCGGGGGATCGAGTGACGCAGTATTTT; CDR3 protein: CASSGGLAGDRVTQYF